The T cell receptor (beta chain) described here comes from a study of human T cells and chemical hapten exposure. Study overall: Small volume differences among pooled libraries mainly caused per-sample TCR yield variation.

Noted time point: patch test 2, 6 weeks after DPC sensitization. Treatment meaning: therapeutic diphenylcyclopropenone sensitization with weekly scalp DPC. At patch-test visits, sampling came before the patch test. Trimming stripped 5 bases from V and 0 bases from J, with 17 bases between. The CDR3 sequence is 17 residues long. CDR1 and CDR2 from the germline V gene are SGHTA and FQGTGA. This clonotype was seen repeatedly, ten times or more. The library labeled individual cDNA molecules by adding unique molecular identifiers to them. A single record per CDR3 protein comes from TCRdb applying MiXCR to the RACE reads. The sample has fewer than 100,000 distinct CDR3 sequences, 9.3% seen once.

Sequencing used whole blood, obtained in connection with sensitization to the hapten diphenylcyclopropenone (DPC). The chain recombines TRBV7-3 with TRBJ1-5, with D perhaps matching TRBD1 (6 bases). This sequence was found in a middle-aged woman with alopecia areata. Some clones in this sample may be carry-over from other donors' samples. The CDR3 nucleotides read TGTGCCAGCAGCCCCCCCTATCGGGGGCTTAGCAATCAGCCCCAGCATTTT. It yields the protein CASSPPYRGLSNQPQHF.